This record looks at one T cell receptor beta chain sequence and its context. This sample is part of a study of blood T cell repertoires in COVID-19. Study in general: The United States, Italy and Spain supplied acute and convalescent COVID-19 samples. Sources were T cells, B-cell-depleted T cells, or PBMCs; the material itself was cDNA or gDNA.

Methods used by the authors: Amplification of reference gene primers was used by the study to estimate nucleated cell counts. Repertoires were generated with immunoSEQ multiplex PCR, while TCRdb's copy carries only in-frame clones and drops some. V, J and clone size reflect that table, while D and trimming were determined from the DNA. The data contain about 210,000 clones, about 80% of them singletons. The germline CDR1 and CDR2 sequences are WSHSY and SAAADI. The CDR3 length is 16 residues. The TCR comes from a middle-aged woman with active or convalescent COVID-19. Source material: peripheral blood. The rearrangement links TRBV10-2 to TRBJ1-4, with TRBD1 identical over 10 bases. CDR3 nucleotides: TGCGCTACCAGCGGGACAGGGGAGGCAACTAATGAAAAACTGTTTTTT. Its protein is CATSGTGEATNEKLFF.